This T cell receptor beta chain is from a study of patients and donors after allogeneic stem cell transplantation. This CDR3 is 11 amino acids long. CDR1 DFQATT and CDR2 SNEGSKA come from the germline V gene (reference sequence). Trimming pared 6 bases from V and 1 base from J, leaving 6 bases between. This clonotype was found a few times. TCRdb reprocessed the RT-PCR reads via MiXCR and lists one record per CDR3 protein. The sample shows roughly 200,000 distinct CDR3 sequences, around two fifths of them seen only once. V is TRBV20-1 and J is TRBJ1-1; D is unclear. This TCR was sampled from a human donor who was either an allogeneic HSCT recipient or a stem cell or donor lymphocyte infusion donor (not recorded which). It is not recorded whose cells these are; they may come from a transplant donor. Material for sequencing was blood, either unsorted or a sorted T cell fraction (not recorded which). The CDR3 DNA follows: TGCAGTGCGGGAGCGAACACTGAAGCTTTCTTT. This codes for CSAGANTEAFF.